This T cell receptor (beta chain) stems from a study of early T cells in non-severe SARS-CoV-2 infection. Via MiXCR, TCRdb re-called the 5' RACE reads, giving one row per CDR3 protein. The sample contains 86,000 or so distinct CDR3 sequences, roughly 6% of which appear only once. The V end was cut by 2 bases, the J end by 7 bases, with 21 bases between. Germline CDR1 reads SGHDN; CDR2 reads FVKESK. The CDR3 is made up of 17 amino acids. This clonotype was recorded a few times. The rearrangement uses TRBV14 and TRBJ2-1, with D possibly being TRBD2 (6 bases). The sample was whole blood. This TCR came from an adult who was a healthcare worker with PCR-confirmed SARS-CoV-2 infection or an uninfected control (not recorded which). The CDR3 DNA reads TGTGCCAGCAGCCAAACTATACTAGCCGTGACTAGGAATGAGCAGTTCTTC. The encoded protein is CASSQTILAVTRNEQFF.